This TCR beta chain was identified in a study of post-analysis software for immune sequencing data. Findings of the study overall: A significant reduction in normalized Chao1 diversity was observed in multiple sclerosis patients versus controls.

A few counts support this clonotype. What it recognizes is unknown. Unique molecular identifiers featured in each of the TCR beta cDNA libraries. TCRdb fed the PCR reads into MiXCR, producing one record per CDR3 protein. The data show hundreds of thousands of distinct CDR3 sequences, about 27% seen once. Source material: blood. The TCR was taken from a girl under 18 with multiple sclerosis.

The CDR3 DNA follows: TGTGCCAGCAGTGCCCGTTCGGAGATCCAGCCCCAGCATTTT. This codes for CASSARSEIQPQHF. The rearrangement joins TRBV12-3 or TRBV12-4 to TRBJ1-5; D not certain. The ends were cut back, 5 bases at V and 7 bases at J, with 15 bases in the middle. The CDR3 extends over 14 amino acids.